The T cell receptor beta chain described here comes from a study of T cell responses to AZD1222 COVID-19 vaccine. General observations from the study: The sample set comprised mostly white British donors with more females, and clonal diversity was possibly underestimated. Repertoires were collected only later (after the peak T cell response had occurred).

As regards this clone: What it binds is unknown.

The table came from immunoSEQ multiplex PCR; TCRdb's copy has only in-frame clones and leaves some out. The sample shows some 170,000 clones, around 93% of them seen only once. This material consisted of peripheral blood, taken 28 days after the second dose of the MenACWY control vaccine. This sequence was found in an adult who received the MenACWY meningococcal vaccine as a control.

The CDR3 spells CANRTENTEAFF. The CDR3 DNA reads TGCGCCAACAGGACAGAGAACACTGAAGCTTTCTTT. This chain connects TRBV10-1 to TRBJ1-1; D is possibly TRBD1 (6 bases). Trimming left V 10 bases short and J 1 base short, with 10 bases between. This CDR3 is built from 12 residues. CDR1 and CDR2 from the germline V gene are WNHNN and SYGVQD (reference sequence).